The present TCR beta chain was sequenced within a study of OX40 agonist ivuxolimab in advanced cancers. Study information: Clinicians treated patients with ivuxolimab, an agonistic anti-OX40 (CD134) antibody. Dose-escalation patients' cancers were hepatocellular carcinoma, melanoma, renal cell or head and neck cancer. Averaging around 60 years in age, with a range of roughly 20 to 80, the cohort was about 83% male. Notes on the study in general: At 0.1 to 3.0 mg/kg and by week 6, clonal expansion occurred in CD4+ and CD8+ blood T cells.

CDR3 length: 14 residues. Germline V gene data show CDR1 as MNHEY and CDR2 as SVGAGI. V lost 5 bases and J lost 5; bases outside the gene matches: 6. With regard to this clone: Its antigen is as yet unknown.

Clones were sequenced by immunoSEQ multiplex PCR, and TCRdb holds only the in-frame ones, with some missing. The sample carries 50,000 to 55,000 clones, 75% to 90% recorded once. This sequence originates from an adult with an advanced solid tumor such as melanoma, head and neck, liver or kidney cancer. The rearrangement joins TRBV6-5 to TRBJ1-2; 9 bases fit TRBD1. Material: CD4+ or CD8+ T cells sorted from blood, obtained in a trial of the OX40 agonist ivuxolimab. The CDR3 coding sequence is TGTGCCAGCAGTAGGGACAGGGCCCTATATGGCTACACCTTC. Protein: CASSRDRALYGYTF.